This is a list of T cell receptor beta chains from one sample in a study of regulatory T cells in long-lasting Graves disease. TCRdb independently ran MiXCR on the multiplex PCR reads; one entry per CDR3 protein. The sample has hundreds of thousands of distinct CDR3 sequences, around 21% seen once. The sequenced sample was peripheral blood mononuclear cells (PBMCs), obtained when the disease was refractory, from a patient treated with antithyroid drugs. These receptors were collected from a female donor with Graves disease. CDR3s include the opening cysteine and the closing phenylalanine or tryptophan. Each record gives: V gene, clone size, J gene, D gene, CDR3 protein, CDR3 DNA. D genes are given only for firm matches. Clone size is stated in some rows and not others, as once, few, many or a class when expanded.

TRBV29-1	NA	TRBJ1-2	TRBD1	CSVGLGTVYGYTF	TGCAGCGTTGGGCTTGGGACAGTCTATGGCTACACCTTC
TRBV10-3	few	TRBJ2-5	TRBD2	CAISLGLASRETQYF	TGTGCCATCAGCCTTGGACTAGCGTCCAGAGAGACCCAGTACTTC
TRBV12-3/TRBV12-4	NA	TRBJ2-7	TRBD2	CASSLGLAAGSSEQYF	TGTGCCAGCAGTTTAGGGCTAGCGGCCGGGTCCAGCGAGCAGTACTTC
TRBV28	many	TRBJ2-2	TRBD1	CASTRGPKTGELFF	TGTGCCAGCACGAGGGGGCCAAAGACCGGGGAGCTGTTTTTT
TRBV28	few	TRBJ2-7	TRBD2	CASRIAGSSYEQYF	TGTGCCAGCAGGATAGCGGGGAGCTCCTACGAGCAGTACTTC
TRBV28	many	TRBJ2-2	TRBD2	CATLPSGGRLTGELFF	TGTGCCACCTTGCCGTCGGGGGGGCGCTTAACCGGGGAGCTGTTTTTT
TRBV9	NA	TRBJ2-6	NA	CASSAVPSGANVLTF	TGTGCCAGCAGCGCTGTACCCTCTGGGGCCAACGTCCTGACTTTC
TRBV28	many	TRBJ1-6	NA	CASSLNPPLHF	TGTGCCAGCAGTTTAAACCCACCCCTCCACTTT
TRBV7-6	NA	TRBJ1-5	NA	CASSPSPGGGNQPQHF	TGTGCCAGCAGCCCTTCACCGGGGGGAGGGAATCAGCCCCAGCATTTT
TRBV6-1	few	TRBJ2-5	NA	CASSEVELVTQYF	TGTGCCAGCAGTGAAGTCGAGTTGGTGACCCAGTACTTC
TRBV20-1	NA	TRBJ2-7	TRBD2	CSARRAGEGEQYF	TGCAGTGCCAGGAGAGCGGGAGAGGGTGAGCAGTACTTC
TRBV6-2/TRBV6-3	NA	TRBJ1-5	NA	CASSERGGGFNQPQHF	TGTGCCAGCAGTGAAAGGGGGGGGGGGTTCAATCAGCCCCAGCATTTT
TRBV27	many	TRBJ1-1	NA	CASSLSGGMTEAFF	TGTGCCAGCAGTTTATCGGGGGGTATGACTGAAGCTTTCTTT
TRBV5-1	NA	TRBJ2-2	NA	CASSLDYGNTGELFF	TGCGCCAGCAGCTTGGATTACGGGAACACCGGGGAGCTGTTTTTT
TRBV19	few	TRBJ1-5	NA	CASSPSGQKEPQHF	TGTGCCAGTTCCCCCAGCGGACAGAAGGAGCCCCAGCATTTT
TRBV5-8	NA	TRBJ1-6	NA	CASSLEKNGQFNSPLHF	TGTGCCAGCAGCTTGGAAAAGAACGGACAATTTAATTCACCCCTCCACTTT
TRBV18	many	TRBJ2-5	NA	CASSPPTRETQYF	TGTGCCAGCTCACCACCCACCCGAGAGACCCAGTACTTC
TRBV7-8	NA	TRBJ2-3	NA	CASSPEGIRTDTQYF	TGTGCCAGCAGCCCAGAGGGTATCCGCACAGATACGCAGTATTTT
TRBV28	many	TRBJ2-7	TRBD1	CASSLDRGPLGEQYF	TGTGCCAGCAGTTTAGACAGGGGGCCCCTAGGCGAGCAGTACTTC
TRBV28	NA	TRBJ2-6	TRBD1	CASSFRQGAFSGANVLTF	TGTGCCAGCAGTTTCCGTCAGGGGGCGTTCTCTGGGGCCAACGTCCTGACTTTC
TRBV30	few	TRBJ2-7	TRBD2	CAGSNESGRYAYEQYF	TGTGCCGGCTCGAACGAAAGCGGGAGGTATGCGTACGAGCAGTACTTC
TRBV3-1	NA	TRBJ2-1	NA	CASRDANYNEQFF	TGTGCCAGCCGGGACGCAAACTACAATGAGCAGTTCTTC